Below are 31 T cell receptor beta chains sequenced from a single sample in a study of chemoradiotherapy in HPV16-positive cancers. Measured with immunoSEQ multiplex PCR; TCRdb has only the in-frame clones, and not every one. The sample yields about 53,000 clones, 90% seen once. Material: blood, obtained from a patient who underwent chemoradiotherapy. The receptors stem from a human donor with HPV-associated anogenital cancer.

CDR3 in amino acids: CASTRSDQETQYF. CDR3 in DNA: TGTGCCAGTACCCGGAGCGACCAAGAGACCCAGTACTTC. This chain joins TRBV19 and TRBJ2-5; unclear D gene. V was clipped by 7 bases and J by 0 bases, with 9 bases between them. The CDR3 runs 13 residues. Germline V gene data show CDR1 as LNHDA and CDR2 as SQIVND (reference sequence).

CDR3 DNA: TGTGCCAGCAGTTACTATTCCCAGGGGCCTGAAGCTTTCTTT. This gives the protein CASSYYSQGPEAFF. V is TRBV6-5 and J is TRBJ1-1; weak D call: TRBD1 (6 bases). This CDR3 is 14 amino acids long. Trimming left V 1 base short and J 6 bases short, with 12 bases between. The germline CDR1 and CDR2 sequences are MNHEY and SVGAGI.

This clone was counted a single time. This chain joins TRBV5-6 and TRBJ2-3; TRBD2 matches at 14 bases. This CDR3 comprises 16 residues. The germline V gene has CDR1 SGHDT and CDR2 YYEEEE. V was clipped by 5 bases and J by 5 bases; unmatched bases: 7. The CDR3 sequence: CASRKGLAGDGDTQYF. The CDR3 DNA follows: TGTGCCAGCAGAAAGGGACTAGCGGGAGACGGAGATACGCAGTATTTT. Full variable domain (outside the CDR3, taken from reference TRBV5-6 and TRBJ2-3): DAGVTQSPTHLIKTRGQQVTLRCSPKSGHDTVSWYQQALGQGPQFIFQYYEEEERQRGNFPDRFSGHQFPNYSSELNVNALLLGDSALYLCASRKGLAGDGDTQYFGPGTRLTVL.

The chain has TRBV19 and TRBJ2-5, with 11 positions matching TRBD2. J was trimmed by 2 bases and V by 5 bases; bases with no gene match: 1. Germline V gives CDR1 LNHDA, CDR2 SQIVND (reference sequence). The CDR3 is made up of 14 amino acids. As DNA, the CDR3 is TGTGCCAGTAGTCCTAGCGGGGGGCAAGAGACCCAGTACTTC. Its translation is CASSPSGGQETQYF. The complete variable domain, with remaining parts taken from reference TRBV19 and TRBJ2-5, reads DGGITQSPKYLFRKEGQNVTLSCEQNLNHDAMYWYRQDPGQGLRLIYYSQIVNDFQKGDIAEGYSVSREKKESFPLTVTSAQKNPTAFYLCASSPSGGQETQYFGPGTRLLVL.

The chain joins TRBV23-1 to TRBJ1-5, with a weak D call TRBD1 (6 bases). TRBV23-1 is assigned to the ORF class and has an uncertain function. CDR3 length equals 15 residues. Trimming removed 2 bases from V and 3 bases from J, with 11 bases in between. CDR3 residues: CASSQPDRSNQPQHF. CDR3 DNA sequence: TGCGCCAGCAGTCAACCCGACAGGTCCAATCAGCCCCAGCATTTT.

The chain couples TRBV9 to TRBJ2-7, with D perhaps being TRBD1 or TRBD2 (5 bases each). Trimming removed 0 bases at V and 5 bases at J, with 18 bases between. This CDR3 region has 16 residues. CDR1 is SGDLS and CDR2 is YYNGEE in the germline V gene. The CDR3 bases are TGTGCCAGCAGCGTAGCCTCTCGGATAGAGGGGAACGAGCAGTACTTC. This sequence encodes CASSVASRIEGNEQYF.

This clone appeared once. The chain links TRBV5-1 to TRBJ2-2; possibly TRBD1 for D (5 bases). The CDR3 has 15 residues. Trimming stripped 2 bases from V and 0 bases from J, with 8 bases between. Germline assignment: CDR1 SGHRS and CDR2 YFSETQ. In nucleotides, the CDR3 is TGCGCCAGCAGCTTTGGACATACGAACACCGGGGAGCTGTTTTTT. Its protein is CASSFGHTNTGELFF.

The chain combines TRBV18 with TRBJ1-1; D is ambiguous. V lost 2 bases and J 3 bases, leaving 10 bases between the germline ends. This CDR3 region has 14 residues. CDR1 and CDR2 from the germline V gene are KGHSH and LQKENI. The CDR3 loop reads CASSPKVGDTEAFF. The CDR3 nucleotides are TGTGCCAGCTCACCAAAAGTGGGAGACACTGAAGCTTTCTTT.

The sample holds a few counts of this clone. The rearrangement links TRBV7-9 to TRBJ2-7; possibly TRBD1 for D (6 bases). Germline CDR1 reads SEHNR; CDR2 reads FQNEAQ (reference sequence). With 5 bases removed from V and 0 bases from J, the gap between germline ends came to 11 bases. The CDR3 consists of 14 residues. CDR3 nucleotide sequence: TGTGCCAGCAGCCGGGACACCACCTCCTACGAGCAGTACTTC. This codes for CASSRDTTSYEQYF.

This chain links TRBV10-1 with TRBJ2-1, with 8 positions matching TRBD2. The germline V gene has CDR1 WNHNN and CDR2 SYGVQD (reference sequence). Trimming took 3 bases from V and 7 from J; bases not matched to a gene: 8. The length of the CDR3 is 15 residues. The CDR3 loop is CASSDGGGPRNEQFF. The CDR3, as DNA: TGCGCCAGCAGTGACGGCGGGGGGCCCCGTAATGAGCAGTTCTTC.

V gene TRBV7-9 combines with J gene TRBJ1-2; 7 bases fit TRBD1. V gave up 2 bases and J gave up 8 bases; unmatched junction bases: 11. Germline V gene lookup returns CDR1 SEHNR and CDR2 FQNEAQ (reference sequence). There are 15 residues in the CDR3. DNA of the CDR3: TGTGCCAGCAGCTTATCTGGGACAGTCAGACTAGGCTACACCTTC. Translating it yields CASSLSGTVRLGYTF.

This sequence joins TRBV5-1 and TRBJ2-5; 9 bases line up with TRBD1. The length of the CDR3 is 16 residues. Germline V CDR1 and CDR2: SGHRS, YFSETQ. The V segment lost 2 bases and the J segment 3 bases; nucleotides outside the gene matches: 8. CDR3 bases: TGCGCCAGCAGCTTCTCTCTGACAGGGGGGGAAGAGACCCAGTACTTC. It codes for CASSFSLTGGEETQYF.

The chain couples TRBV25-1 to TRBJ1-5; TRBD1 aligns across 8 bases. CDR1 is MGHDK and CDR2 is SYGVNS in the germline V gene. The CDR3 has 16 amino acids. V gave up 6 bases and J gave up 0 bases; unmatched junction bases: 7. The CDR3 DNA follows: TGTGCCAGCAGCCTAGACAGGGGCGGTAGCAATCAGCCCCAGCATTTT. Its protein product is CASSLDRGGSNQPQHF. The entire variable domain, with the rest obtained from reference TRBV25-1 and TRBJ1-5, is as follows: EADIYQTPRYLVIGTGKKITLECSQTMGHDKMYWYQQDPGMELHLIHYSYGVNSTEKGDLSSESTVSRIRTEHFPLTLESARPSHTSQYLCASSLDRGGSNQPQHFGDGTRLSIL.

The genes are TRBV21-1 and TRBJ1-1. TRBV21-1 is described as a pseudogene. The CDR3 has 16 residues. The CDR3 DNA sequence: TGTGCCAGCAGCAAAACGTTGGAGGGGTTGGGCACTGAAGCTTTCTTT. This encodes CASSKTLEGLGTEAFF.

The chain's CDR3 is CASSEPNRPIQETQYF. In nucleotides, the CDR3 is TGTGCCAGCAGTGAACCTAACAGACCAATCCAAGAGACCCAGTACTTC. The chain carries TRBV25-1 and TRBJ2-5; D unresolved. V lost 2 bases, J lost 1 base, and 14 bases lay in between. This CDR3 region has 16 residues. Germline CDR1 is MGHDK and CDR2 is SYGVNS. The entire variable domain, with the rest obtained from reference TRBV25-1 and TRBJ2-5, is as follows: EADIYQTPRYLVIGTGKKITLECSQTMGHDKMYWYQQDPGMELHLIHYSYGVNSTEKGDLSSESTVSRIRTEHFPLTLESARPSHTSQYLCASSEPNRPIQETQYFGPGTRLLVL.

V usage is TRBV5-8 and J usage is TRBJ2-7; D gene ambiguous. This CDR3 is built from 14 residues. The germline V gene encodes CDR1 SGHTS and CDR2 YDEGEE. V was cut by 3 bases and J by 2 bases, with 12 bases left in between. CDR3 amino acids: CASSSKTLTYEQYF. The CDR3 DNA sequence: TGTGCCAGCAGCTCGAAAACCTTAACCTACGAGCAGTACTTC.

The chain employs TRBV27 and TRBJ2-1; tentatively, D is TRBD1 or TRBD2 (5 bases each). The V end lost 4 bases, the J end lost 12 bases, and 10 bases lay between the germline ends. The CDR3 length is 11 residues. In germline, CDR1 is MNHEY, CDR2 SMNVEV (reference sequence). CDR3 protein: CASSSGRRQFF. CDR3 coding DNA: TGTGCCAGCAGTTCGGGGCGGAGGCAGTTCTTC.

The rearrangement uses TRBV9 and TRBJ2-7; 9 bases line up with TRBD1. V lost 7 bases to trimming and J lost 5 bases; unmatched junction nucleotides: 10. This CDR3 spans 14 amino acids. CDR1 is SGDLS and CDR2 is YYNGEE in the germline V gene. CDR3 sequence (DNA): TGTGCCAGCGCGTCCGGGACAGGGTCCGACGAGCAGTACTTC. This translates into CASASGTGSDEQYF.

The rearrangement joins TRBV21-1 to TRBJ2-5; TRBD2, the D gene given by the table, was not confirmed from the DNA. TRBV21-1 is annotated as a pseudogene. CDR3 length: 15 amino acids. Here the CDR3 reads CASSTSGALKETQYF. The DNA for the CDR3 is TGTGCCAGCAGCACCAGCGGAGCTCTGAAAGAGACCCAGTACTTC.

This clone showed up just a few times. CDR3 amino acids: CASSEPGSQETQYF. The CDR3 bases are TGTGCCAGCAGTGAACCGGGGTCCCAAGAGACCCAGTACTTC. This chain joins TRBV25-1 and TRBJ2-5; a weak D match, TRBD2 (5 bases). With 2 bases removed from V and 1 base from J, the gap between germline ends came to 8 bases. CDR1 MGHDK and CDR2 SYGVNS come from the germline V gene. This CDR3 comprises 14 residues. Full variable domain (outside the CDR3, taken from reference TRBV25-1 and TRBJ2-5): EADIYQTPRYLVIGTGKKITLECSQTMGHDKMYWYQQDPGMELHLIHYSYGVNSTEKGDLSSESTVSRIRTEHFPLTLESARPSHTSQYLCASSEPGSQETQYFGPGTRLLVL.

J is TRBJ1-6 and V is TRBV2, with D possibly TRBD1 on 5 matching bases. CDR1 is SNHLY, CDR2 FYNNEI, per germline. Trimming shortened V by 1 base and J by 4 bases, and 11 bases separated the two germline ends. CDR3 length: 16 amino acids. CDR3 nucleotide sequence: TGTGCCAGCAGTGAAGAGATGACAGTGTATAATTCACCCCTCCACTTT. This gives the protein CASSEEMTVYNSPLHF.

The chain has TRBV11-2 and TRBJ1-2; D is ambiguous. Between the trimmed V and J ends, which lost 0 bases and 2 bases, there was a span of 16 bases. Germline CDR1 reads SGHAT; CDR2 reads FQNNGV. The CDR3 extends over 17 amino acids. The CDR3, as DNA: TGTGCCAGCAGCTTAGATGGCCTCGGATCCGGCAACTATGGCTACACCTTC. Protein: CASSLDGLGSGNYGYTF.

This clone appeared a single time. The V and J genes are TRBV6-1 and TRBJ1-2; D gene uncertain. The CDR3 sequence is 13 residues long. V gave up 2 bases and J gave up 2 bases, with 6 bases separating them. The germline gives CDR1 MNHNS, CDR2 SASEGT. CDR3 sequence (DNA): TGTGCCAGCAGTGAACCCCAAAACTATGGCTACACCTTC. Residues: CASSEPQNYGYTF.

The rearrangement links TRBV10-1 to TRBJ2-3; 7 nucleotides agree with TRBD2. Germline V gene data show CDR1 as WNHNN and CDR2 as SYGVQD (reference sequence). The V segment lost 5 bases and the J segment 5 bases; nucleotides outside the gene matches: 1. This CDR3 is 12 amino acids long. The CDR3 DNA sequence: TGCGCCAGCAGTCCGGGAGGAGATACGCAGTATTTT. It translates to CASSPGGDTQYF.

V and J are TRBV30 and TRBJ1-4; perhaps TRBD1 as D (5 bases). CDR1 is GTSNPN and CDR2 is SVGIG in the germline V gene (reference sequence). Deletions cut 5 bases from V and 8 bases from J, with 15 bases between. The CDR3 sequence is 13 residues long. Here the CDR3 reads CAWDLMGREKLFF. The CDR3, as DNA: TGTGCCTGGGACCTGATGGGGCGCGAAAAACTGTTTTTT.

V gene TRBV6-1 combines with J gene TRBJ1-5; D gene uncertain. Germline V CDR1 and CDR2: MNHNS, SASEGT. This CDR3 has 14 amino acids. Trimming pared 2 bases from V and 1 base from J, leaving 6 bases between. The chain's CDR3 is CASSEFRSNQPQHF. DNA of the CDR3: TGTGCCAGCAGTGAATTTCGGAGCAATCAGCCCCAGCATTTT.

This sequence joins TRBV5-1 and TRBJ2-1, with TRBD2 identical over 13 bases. The V gene's germline CDR1 is SGHRS and CDR2 YFSETQ. J lost 8 bases, V lost 5 bases, and 10 bases had no gene match. The CDR3 has 16 residues. The CDR3 nucleotides are TGCGCCAGCAGGATTTCTACTAGCGGGAGGGGCGATGAGCAGTTCTTC. It yields the protein CASRISTSGRGDEQFF.

The chain links TRBV10-3 to TRBJ2-1, with TRBD2 as a possible D gene (6 bases). CDR3 length: 16 amino acids. The V gene's germline CDR1 is ENHRY and CDR2 SYGVKD. Between the trimmed V and J ends, which lost 0 bases and 0 bases, there was a span of 9 bases. The CDR3 DNA is TGTGCCATCAGTGAGTCGGACGGGAGCTCCTACAATGAGCAGTTCTTC. The encoded protein is CAISESDGSSYNEQFF.

The gene calls are TRBV7-2 and TRBJ2-3, with 10 bases lining up with TRBD2. Germline CDR1 and CDR2: SGHTA and FQGNSA. Trimming at V came to 2 bases and at J to 5 bases, leaving 7 bases not matched to a gene. The CDR3 totals 16 residues. The CDR3 here is CASSLNSGGAKDTQYF. The DNA of the CDR3 is TGTGCCAGCAGCTTAAACAGCGGGGGGGCAAAAGATACGCAGTATTTT.

The V call is TRBV10-2, the J call TRBJ2-3; TRBD1 might be the D (5 bases). The CDR3 runs 13 residues. Trimming removed 5 bases at V and 0 bases at J, with 6 bases between. Germline CDR1 WSHSY, CDR2 SAAADI. The chain's CDR3 is CASSRGSTDTQYF. The CDR3 DNA reads as TGCGCCAGCAGTAGGGGTAGCACAGATACGCAGTATTTT.

The chain is built from TRBV12-5 and TRBJ2-3; TRBD1 is a possible D gene (5 bases). Trimming took 3 bases from V and 5 from J, leaving 12 bases between them. Germline CDR1 and CDR2: LGHNT and FRNRAP. This CDR3 comprises 14 residues. The CDR3 DNA is TGTGCTAGTGGTTTAGGGGCGCCCGGAGATACGCAGTATTTT. Protein: CASGLGAPGDTQYF.